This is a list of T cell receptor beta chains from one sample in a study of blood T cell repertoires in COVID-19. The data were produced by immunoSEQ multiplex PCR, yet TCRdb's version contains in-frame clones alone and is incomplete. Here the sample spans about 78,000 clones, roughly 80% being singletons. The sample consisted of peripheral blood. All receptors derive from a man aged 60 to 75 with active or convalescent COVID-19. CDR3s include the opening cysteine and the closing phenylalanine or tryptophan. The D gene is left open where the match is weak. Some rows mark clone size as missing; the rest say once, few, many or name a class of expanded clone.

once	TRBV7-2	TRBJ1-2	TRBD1	CASSSTGQIANYGYTF	TGTGCCAGCAGCTCTACGGGACAGATTGCTAACTATGGCTACACCTTC
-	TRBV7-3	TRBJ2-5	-	CASSLRGLEKTQYF	TGTGCCAGCAGCTTACGAGGGCTGGAAAAGACCCAGTACTTC
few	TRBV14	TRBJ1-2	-	CASSRAWANSGYTF	TGTGCCAGCAGCCGAGCCTGGGCAAACAGTGGCTACACCTTC
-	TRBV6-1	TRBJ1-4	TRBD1	CASSPDRGREKLFF	TGTGCCAGCAGCCCAGACAGGGGAAGAGAAAAACTGTTTTTT
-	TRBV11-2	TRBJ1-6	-	CASSSTTVTYNSPLHF	TGTGCCAGCAGCTCTACGACAGTTACCTATAATTCACCCCTCCACTTT
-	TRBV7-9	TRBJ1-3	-	CASSLVDFSGNTIYF	TGTGCCAGCAGCTTAGTAGATTTTTCTGGAAACACCATATATTTT
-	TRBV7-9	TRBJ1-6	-	CASSLGGAGNSPLHF	TGTGCCAGCAGCTTAGGGGGCGCGGGGAATTCACCCCTCCACTTT
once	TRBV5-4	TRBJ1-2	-	CASSVPPMRGYTF	TGTGCCAGCAGCGTGCCTCCGATGAGGGGCTACACCTTC
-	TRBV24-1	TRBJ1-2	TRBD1	CATQDRTNYGYTF	TGTGCCACTCAGGACAGGACTAACTATGGCTACACCTTC
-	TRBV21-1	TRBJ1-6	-	CASSKARGSYNSPLHF	TGTGCCAGCAGCAAAGCGCGGGGCAGTTATAATTCACCCCTCCACTTT
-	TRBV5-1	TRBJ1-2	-	CASSWGQSIYGYTF	TGCGCCAGCAGCTGGGGACAAAGTATATATGGCTACACCTTC
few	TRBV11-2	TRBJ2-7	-	CASSLDRASPWYEQYF	TGTGCCAGCAGCTTAGATCGGGCTAGCCCTTGGTACGAGCAGTACTTC
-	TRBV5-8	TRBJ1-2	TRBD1	CASSLVGGAYNYGYTF	TGTGCCAGCAGCTTGGTAGGGGGCGCTTATAACTATGGCTACACCTTC
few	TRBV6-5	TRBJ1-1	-	CASSYSPGLNTEAFF	TGTGCCAGCAGTTACTCGCCAGGGCTGAACACTGAAGCTTTCTTT
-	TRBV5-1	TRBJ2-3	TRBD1	CASSLDPQGASTDTQYF	TGCGCCAGCAGCTTGGATCCACAGGGGGCTAGCACAGATACGCAGTATTTT
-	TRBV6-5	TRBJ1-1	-	CASSYQLGSGNTEAFF	TGTGCCAGCAGTTACCAACTAGGGTCGGGGAACACTGAAGCTTTCTTT
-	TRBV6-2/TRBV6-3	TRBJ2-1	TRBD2	CASSQGLAGGRSSYNEQFF	TGTGCCAGCAGCCAAGGCCTAGCGGGGGGGCGAAGCTCCTACAATGAGCAGTTCTTC
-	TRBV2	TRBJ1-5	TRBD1	CASSRGQGGQPQHF	TGTGCCAGCAGCCGGGGACAGGGCGGCCAGCCCCAGCATTTT
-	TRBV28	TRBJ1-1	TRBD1	CASSFGDRLNTEAFF	TGTGCCAGCAGTTTCGGGGACAGGCTGAACACTGAAGCTTTCTTT
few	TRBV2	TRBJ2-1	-	CATLPDRTYNEQFF	TGTGCCACCCTCCCAGACAGGACCTACAATGAGCAGTTCTTC
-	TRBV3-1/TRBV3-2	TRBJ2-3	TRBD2	CASSQYGAGGDTQYF	TGTGCCAGCAGCCAATACGGGGCGGGAGGAGATACGCAGTATTTT
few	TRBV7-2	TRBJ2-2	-	CASSLARRGGTGELFF	TGTGCCAGCAGCTTAGCGCGGAGAGGGGGCACCGGGGAGCTGTTTTTT
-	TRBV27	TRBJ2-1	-	CASSLSGDYNEQFF	TGTGCCAGCAGTTTATCCGGGGACTACAATGAGCAGTTCTTC
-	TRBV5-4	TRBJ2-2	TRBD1	CASRQDRLGTGELFF	TGTGCCAGCAGGCAGGACAGGCTCGGCACCGGGGAGCTGTTTTTT